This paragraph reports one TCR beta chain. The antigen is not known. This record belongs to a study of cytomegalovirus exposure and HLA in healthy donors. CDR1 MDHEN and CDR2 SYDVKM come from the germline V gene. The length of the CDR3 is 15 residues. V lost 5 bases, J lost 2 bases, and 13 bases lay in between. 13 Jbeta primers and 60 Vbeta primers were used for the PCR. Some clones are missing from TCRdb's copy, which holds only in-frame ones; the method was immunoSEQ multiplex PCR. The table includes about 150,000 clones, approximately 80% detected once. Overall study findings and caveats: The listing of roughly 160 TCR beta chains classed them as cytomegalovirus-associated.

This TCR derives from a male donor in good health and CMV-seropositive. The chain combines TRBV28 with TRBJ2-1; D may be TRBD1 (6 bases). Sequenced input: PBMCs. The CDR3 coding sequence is TGTGCCAGCAGTACCCCAGGGGATGCCTACAATGAGCAGTTCTTC. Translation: CASSTPGDAYNEQFF.